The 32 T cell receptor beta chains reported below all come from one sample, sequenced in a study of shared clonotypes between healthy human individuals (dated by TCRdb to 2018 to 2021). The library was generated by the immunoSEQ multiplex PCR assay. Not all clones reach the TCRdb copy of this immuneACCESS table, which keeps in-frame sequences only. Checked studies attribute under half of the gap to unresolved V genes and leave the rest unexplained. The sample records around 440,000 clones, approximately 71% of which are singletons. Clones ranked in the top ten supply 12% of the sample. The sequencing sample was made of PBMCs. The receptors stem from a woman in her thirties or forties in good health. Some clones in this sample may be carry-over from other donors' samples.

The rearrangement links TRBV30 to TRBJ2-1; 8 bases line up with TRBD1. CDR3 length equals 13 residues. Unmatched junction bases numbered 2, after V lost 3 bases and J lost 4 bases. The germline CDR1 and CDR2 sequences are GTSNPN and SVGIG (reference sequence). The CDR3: CAWSTGGYNEQFF. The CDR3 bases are TGTGCCTGGAGCACAGGGGGGTACAATGAGCAGTTCTTC.

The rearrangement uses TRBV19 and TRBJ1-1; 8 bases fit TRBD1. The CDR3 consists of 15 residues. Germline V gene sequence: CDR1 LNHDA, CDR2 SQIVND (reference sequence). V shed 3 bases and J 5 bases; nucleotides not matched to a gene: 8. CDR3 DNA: TGTGCCAGTAGTATCTACAGGGGGTATTCGACTGAAGCTTTCTTT. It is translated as CASSIYRGYSTEAFF.

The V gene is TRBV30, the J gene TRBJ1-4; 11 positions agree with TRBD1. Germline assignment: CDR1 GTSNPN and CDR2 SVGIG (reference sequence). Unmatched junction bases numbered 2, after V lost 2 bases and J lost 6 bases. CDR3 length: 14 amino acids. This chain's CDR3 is CAWSRGQGDEKLFF. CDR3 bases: TGTGCCTGGAGTCGGGGACAGGGGGATGAAAAACTGTTTTTT.

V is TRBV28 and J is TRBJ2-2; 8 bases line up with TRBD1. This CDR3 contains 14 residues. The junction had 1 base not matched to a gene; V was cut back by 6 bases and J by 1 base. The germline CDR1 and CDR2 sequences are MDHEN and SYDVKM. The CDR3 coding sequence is TGTGCCAGCAGACAGGGGGGGAACACCGGGGAGCTGTTTTTT. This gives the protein CASRQGGNTGELFF.

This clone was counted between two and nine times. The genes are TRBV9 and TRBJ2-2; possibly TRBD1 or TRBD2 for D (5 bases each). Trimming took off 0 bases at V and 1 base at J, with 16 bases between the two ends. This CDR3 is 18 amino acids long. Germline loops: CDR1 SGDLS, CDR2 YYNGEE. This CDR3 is CASSVGFGTTKNTGELFF. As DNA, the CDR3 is TGTGCCAGCAGCGTAGGTTTTGGGACCACGAAGAACACCGGGGAGCTGTTTTTT.

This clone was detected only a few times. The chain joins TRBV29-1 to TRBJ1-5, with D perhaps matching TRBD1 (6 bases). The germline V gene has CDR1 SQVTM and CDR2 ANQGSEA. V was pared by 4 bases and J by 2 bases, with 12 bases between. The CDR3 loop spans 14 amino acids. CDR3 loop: CSVAPGQGNQPQHF. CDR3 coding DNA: TGCAGCGTTGCCCCGGGACAAGGCAATCAGCCCCAGCATTTT.

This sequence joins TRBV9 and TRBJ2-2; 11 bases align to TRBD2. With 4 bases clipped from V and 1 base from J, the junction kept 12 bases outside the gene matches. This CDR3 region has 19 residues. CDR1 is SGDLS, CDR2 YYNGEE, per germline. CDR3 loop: CASSPRPSTSGVNTGELFF. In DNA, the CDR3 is TGTGCCAGCAGCCCGCGCCCATCGACTAGCGGGGTGAACACCGGGGAGCTGTTTTTT.

The CDR3 reads CASSGRTGRYEQYF. The CDR3 coding sequence is TGTGCCAGCAGCGGACGGACAGGGCGATACGAGCAGTACTTC. V and J are TRBV11-1 and TRBJ2-7, with 8 bases lining up with TRBD1. Trimming cost V 5 bases and J 4 bases; bases outside gene matches: 7. Germline loops: CDR1 SGHAT, CDR2 FQDESV (reference sequence). This CDR3 has 14 residues.

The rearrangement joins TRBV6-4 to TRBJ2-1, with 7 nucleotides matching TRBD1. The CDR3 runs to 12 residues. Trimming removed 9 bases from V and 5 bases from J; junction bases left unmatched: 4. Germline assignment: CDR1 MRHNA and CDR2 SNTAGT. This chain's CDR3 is CASRDRDNEQFF. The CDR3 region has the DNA TGTGCCAGTAGAGACAGGGACAATGAGCAGTTCTTC.

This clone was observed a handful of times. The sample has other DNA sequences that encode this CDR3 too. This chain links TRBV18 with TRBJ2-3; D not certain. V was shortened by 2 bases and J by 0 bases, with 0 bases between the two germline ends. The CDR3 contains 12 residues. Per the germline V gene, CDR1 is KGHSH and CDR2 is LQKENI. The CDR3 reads CASSPSTDTQYF. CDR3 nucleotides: TGTGCCAGCTCACCAAGCACAGATACGCAGTATTTT.

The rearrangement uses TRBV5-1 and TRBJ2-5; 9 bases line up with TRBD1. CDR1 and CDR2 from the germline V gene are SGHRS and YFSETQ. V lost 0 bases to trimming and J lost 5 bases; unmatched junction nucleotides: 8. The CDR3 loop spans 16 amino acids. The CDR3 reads CASSLEGTGRGETQYF. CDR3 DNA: TGCGCCAGCAGCTTGGAAGGGACAGGGAGAGGTGAGACCCAGTACTTC.

CDR3 amino acids: CASRRGVTEAFF. The CDR3 DNA is TGCGCCAGCCGACGAGGGGTAACTGAAGCTTTCTTT. The chain combines TRBV5-1 with TRBJ1-1, with D tentatively TRBD1 (5 bases). Germline CDR1 is SGHRS and CDR2 is YFSETQ. The CDR3 contains 12 residues. Trimming left V 7 bases short and J 5 bases short, with 12 bases between.

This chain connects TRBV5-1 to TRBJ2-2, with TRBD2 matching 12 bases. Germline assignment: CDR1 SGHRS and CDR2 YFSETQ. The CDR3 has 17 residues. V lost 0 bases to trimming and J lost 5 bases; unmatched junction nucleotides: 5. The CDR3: CASSLGLAGVSTGELFF. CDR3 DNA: TGCGCCAGCAGCTTGGGACTAGCGGGAGTTTCTACCGGGGAGCTGTTTTTT.

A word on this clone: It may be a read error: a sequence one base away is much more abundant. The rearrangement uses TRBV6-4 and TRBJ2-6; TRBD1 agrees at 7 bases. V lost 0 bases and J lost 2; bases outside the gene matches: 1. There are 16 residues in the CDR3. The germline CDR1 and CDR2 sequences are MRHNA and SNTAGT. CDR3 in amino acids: CASSDSGGAGANVLTF. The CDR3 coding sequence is TGTGCCAGCAGTGACTCAGGGGGCGCTGGGGCCAACGTCCTGACTTTC.

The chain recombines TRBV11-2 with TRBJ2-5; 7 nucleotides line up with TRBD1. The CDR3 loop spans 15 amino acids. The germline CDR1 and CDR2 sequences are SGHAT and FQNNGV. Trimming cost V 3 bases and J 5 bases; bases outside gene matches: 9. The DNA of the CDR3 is TGTGCCAGCAGCTTCCCGGGACAGCTCTTTGAGACCCAGTACTTC. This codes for CASSFPGQLFETQYF.

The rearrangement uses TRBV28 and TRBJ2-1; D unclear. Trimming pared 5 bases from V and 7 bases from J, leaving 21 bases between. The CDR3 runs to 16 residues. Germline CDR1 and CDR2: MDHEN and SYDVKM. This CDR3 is CASSPSMLKLGNEQFF. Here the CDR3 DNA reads TGTGCCAGCAGTCCCTCTATGCTAAAACTTGGAAATGAGCAGTTCTTC.

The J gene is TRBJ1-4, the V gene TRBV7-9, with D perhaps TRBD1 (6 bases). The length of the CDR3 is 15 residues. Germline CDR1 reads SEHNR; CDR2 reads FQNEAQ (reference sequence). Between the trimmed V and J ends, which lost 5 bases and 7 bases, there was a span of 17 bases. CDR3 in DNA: TGTGCCAGCAGCATTTCACGCCGGGGGGCTGAAAAACTGTTTTTT. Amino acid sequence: CASSISRRGAEKLFF.

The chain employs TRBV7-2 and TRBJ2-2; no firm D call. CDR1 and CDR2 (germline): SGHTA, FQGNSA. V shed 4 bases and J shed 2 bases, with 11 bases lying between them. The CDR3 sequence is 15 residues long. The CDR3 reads CASSSLGGNTGELFF. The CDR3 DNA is TGTGCCAGCAGCTCCCTAGGCGGTAACACCGGGGAGCTGTTTTTT.

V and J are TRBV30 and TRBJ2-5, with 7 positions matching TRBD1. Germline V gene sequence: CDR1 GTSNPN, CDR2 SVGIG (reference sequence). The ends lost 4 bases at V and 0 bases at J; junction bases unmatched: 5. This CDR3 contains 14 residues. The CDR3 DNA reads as TGTGCCTGGAACGTGGGACAGTACCAAGAGACCCAGTACTTC. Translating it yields CAWNVGQYQETQYF.

The CDR3 nucleotides read TGTGCCAGCAGTACCGATCTGGTAGCGGGCTACACCTTC. Translation: CASSTDLVAGYTF. J is TRBJ1-2 and V is TRBV6-5; no reliable D call. The CDR3 spans 13 residues. Germline loops: CDR1 MNHEY, CDR2 SVGAGI. V dropped 5 bases and J dropped 8 bases, with 15 bases sitting between them.

In DNA form, the CDR3 reads TGTGCCAGCAGCTTTGGACGGGGTGAAAAACTGTTTTTT. Encoded protein: CASSFGRGEKLFF. The V gene is TRBV7-7, the J gene TRBJ1-4; D is ambiguous. The V gene's germline CDR1 is SSHAT and CDR2 FNYEAQ (reference sequence). The V and J ends lost 3 bases and 7 bases respectively, with 9 bases between them. The CDR3 runs to 13 residues.

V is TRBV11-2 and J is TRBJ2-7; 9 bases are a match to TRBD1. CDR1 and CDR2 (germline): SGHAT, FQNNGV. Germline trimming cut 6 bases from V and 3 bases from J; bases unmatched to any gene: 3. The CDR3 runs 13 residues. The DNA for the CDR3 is TGTGCCAGCAGTACAGGGGGCAGCTACGAGCAGTACTTC. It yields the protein CASSTGGSYEQYF.

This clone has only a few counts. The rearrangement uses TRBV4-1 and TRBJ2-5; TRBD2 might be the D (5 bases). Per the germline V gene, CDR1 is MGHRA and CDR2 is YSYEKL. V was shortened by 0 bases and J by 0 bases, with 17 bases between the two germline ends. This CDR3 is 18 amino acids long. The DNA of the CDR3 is TGCGCCAGCAGCCAAGAAAGGGCCCTAGCACCCCACCAAGAGACCCAGTACTTC. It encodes CASSQERALAPHQETQYF.

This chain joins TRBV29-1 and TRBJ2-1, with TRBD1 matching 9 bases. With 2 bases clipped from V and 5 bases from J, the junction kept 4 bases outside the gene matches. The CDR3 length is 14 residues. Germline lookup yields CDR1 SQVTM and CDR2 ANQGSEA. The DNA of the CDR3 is TGCAGCGTTGAACGGGGGACAGGGCACAATGAGCAGTTCTTC. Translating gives CSVERGTGHNEQFF.

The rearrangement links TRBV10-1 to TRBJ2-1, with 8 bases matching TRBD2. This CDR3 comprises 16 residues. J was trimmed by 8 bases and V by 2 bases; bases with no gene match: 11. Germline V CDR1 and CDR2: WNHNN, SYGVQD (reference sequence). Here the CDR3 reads CASSEGPAGAGYEQFF. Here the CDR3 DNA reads TGCGCCAGCAGTGAGGGCCCAGCGGGAGCGGGGTATGAGCAGTTCTTC.

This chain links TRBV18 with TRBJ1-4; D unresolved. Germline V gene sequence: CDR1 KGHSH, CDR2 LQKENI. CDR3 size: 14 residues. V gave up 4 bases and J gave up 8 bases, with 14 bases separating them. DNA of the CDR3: TGTGCCAGCTCACGGCCGGGGTTAGGCGAAAAACTGTTTTTT. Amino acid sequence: CASSRPGLGEKLFF.

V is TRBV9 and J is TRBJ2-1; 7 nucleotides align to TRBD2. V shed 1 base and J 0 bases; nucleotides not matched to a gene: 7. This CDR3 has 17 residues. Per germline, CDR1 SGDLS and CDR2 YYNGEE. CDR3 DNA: TGTGCCAGCAGCGTAAAGGTCGGGGGGAACTCCTACAATGAGCAGTTCTTC. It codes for CASSVKVGGNSYNEQFF.

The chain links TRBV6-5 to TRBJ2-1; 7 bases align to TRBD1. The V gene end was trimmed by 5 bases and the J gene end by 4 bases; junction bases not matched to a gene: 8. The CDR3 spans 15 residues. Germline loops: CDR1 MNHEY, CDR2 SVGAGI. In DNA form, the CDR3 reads TGTGCCAGCAGTCTCGACAGGGACGGGTACAATGAGCAGTTCTTC. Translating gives CASSLDRDGYNEQFF.

This CDR3 reads CSVIERTYTDTQYF. The CDR3 DNA reads as TGCAGCGTCATCGAGCGGACCTACACAGATACGCAGTATTTT. This rearrangement joins TRBV29-1 to TRBJ2-3; TRBD2 might be the D (5 bases). This CDR3 comprises 14 residues. Germline loops: CDR1 SQVTM, CDR2 ANQGSEA. Trimming left V 6 bases short and J 2 bases short, with 15 bases between.

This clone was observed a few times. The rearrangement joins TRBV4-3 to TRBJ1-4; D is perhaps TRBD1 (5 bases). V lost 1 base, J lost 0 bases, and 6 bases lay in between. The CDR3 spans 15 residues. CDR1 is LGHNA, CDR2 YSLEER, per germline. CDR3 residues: CASSQGQPTNEKLFF. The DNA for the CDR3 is TGCGCCAGCAGCCAAGGACAGCCAACTAATGAAAAACTGTTTTTT.

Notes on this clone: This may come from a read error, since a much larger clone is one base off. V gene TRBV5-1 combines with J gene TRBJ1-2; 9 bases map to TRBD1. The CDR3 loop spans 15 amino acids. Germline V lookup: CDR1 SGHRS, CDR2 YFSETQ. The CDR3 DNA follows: TGCACCAGCAGCTCCGGACAGGGGATGGACTATGGCTACACCTTC. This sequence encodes CTSSSGQGMDYGYTF.

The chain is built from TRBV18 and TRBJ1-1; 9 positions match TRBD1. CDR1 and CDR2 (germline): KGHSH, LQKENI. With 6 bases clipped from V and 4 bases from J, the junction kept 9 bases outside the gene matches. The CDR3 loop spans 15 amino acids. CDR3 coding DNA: TGTGCCAGCTCTCCGGGGACAGGGATTGGCACTGAAGCTTTCTTT. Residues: CASSPGTGIGTEAFF.